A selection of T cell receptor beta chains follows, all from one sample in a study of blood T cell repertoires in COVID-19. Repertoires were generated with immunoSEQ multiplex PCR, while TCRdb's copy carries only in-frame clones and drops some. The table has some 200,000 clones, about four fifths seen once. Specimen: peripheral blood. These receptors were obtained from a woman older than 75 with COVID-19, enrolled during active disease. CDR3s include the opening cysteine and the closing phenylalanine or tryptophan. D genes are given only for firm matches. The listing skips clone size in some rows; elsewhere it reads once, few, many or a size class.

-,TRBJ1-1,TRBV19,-,CASSTTGLNTEAFF,TGTGCCAGTAGTACTACAGGATTGAACACTGAAGCTTTCTTT
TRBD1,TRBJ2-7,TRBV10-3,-,CAISGDRAIRGDEQYF,TGTGCCATCAGTGGGGACAGGGCCATCCGGGGGGACGAGCAGTACTTC
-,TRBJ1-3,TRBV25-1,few,CASSESRSSGNTIYF,TGTGCCAGCAGTGAATCCCGTAGCTCTGGAAACACCATATATTTT
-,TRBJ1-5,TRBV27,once,CASSYRAGDPQHF,TGTGCCAGCAGTTACAGGGCCGGGGATCCCCAGCATTTT
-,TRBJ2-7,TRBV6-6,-,CASSYDTNYEQYF,TGTGCCAGCAGTTACGATACTAACTACGAGCAGTACTTC
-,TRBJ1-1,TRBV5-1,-,CASSFISGVNTEAFF,TGCGCCAGCAGTTTTATTTCAGGGGTTAACACTGAAGCTTTCTTT
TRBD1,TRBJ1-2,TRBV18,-,CASSPQGLQGGYTF,TGTGCCAGCTCCCCACAGGGGCTTCAGGGCGGCTACACCTTC
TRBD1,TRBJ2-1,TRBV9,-,CASSAGWQGANEQFF,TGTGCCAGCAGCGCGGGGTGGCAGGGGGCCAATGAGCAGTTCTTC
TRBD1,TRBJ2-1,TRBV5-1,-,CASSSGQGAGNEQFF,TGCGCCAGCAGCTCAGGACAGGGGGCGGGGAATGAGCAGTTCTTC
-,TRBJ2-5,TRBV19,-,CASSIGRGETQYF,TGTGCCAGTAGTATTGGGCGCGGGGAGACCCAGTACTTC
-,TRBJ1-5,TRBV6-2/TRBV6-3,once,CASSYPSGQPQHF,TGTGCCAGCAGTTACCCGTCAGGTCAGCCCCAGCATTTT
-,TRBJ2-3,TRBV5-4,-,CASSFADTDTQYF,TGTGCCAGCAGCTTTGCAGACACAGATACGCAGTATTTT
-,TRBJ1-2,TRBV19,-,CASFQGWGYTF,TGTGCCAGTTTTCAGGGATGGGGCTACACCTTC
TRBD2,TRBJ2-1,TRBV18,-,CASSPIGLAEQFF,TGTGCCAGCTCACCGATCGGACTAGCGGAGCAGTTCTTC
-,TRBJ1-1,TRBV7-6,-,CASSLGPAGRGSTEAFF,TGTGCCAGCAGCTTAGGGCCGGCAGGGAGGGGGAGTACTGAAGCTTTCTTT
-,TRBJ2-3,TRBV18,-,CASSPAVPDTQYF,TGTGCCAGCTCACCAGCGGTTCCAGATACGCAGTATTTT
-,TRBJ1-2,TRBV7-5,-,CARSFRVKIRYGYTF,TGTGCCAGAAGCTTCAGGGTCAAAATCAGGTATGGCTACACCTTC
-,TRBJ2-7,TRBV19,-,CASSIGGGTYEQYF,TGTGCCAGTAGTATTGGGGGAGGTACCTACGAGCAGTACTTC
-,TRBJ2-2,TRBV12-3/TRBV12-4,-,CASSLIAGELFF,TGTGCCAGCAGTTTGATAGCCGGGGAGCTGTTTTTT
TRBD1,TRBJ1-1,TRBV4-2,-,CASSSDRGGTEAFF,TGTGCCAGCAGCTCGGACAGGGGAGGCACTGAAGCTTTCTTT
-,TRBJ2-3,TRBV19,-,CASSIEGASTDTQYF,TGTGCCAGTAGTATAGAGGGGGCGAGCACAGATACGCAGTATTTT
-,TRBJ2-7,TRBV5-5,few,CASSDTHGYEQYF,TGTGCCAGCAGCGATACTCACGGCTACGAGCAGTACTTC
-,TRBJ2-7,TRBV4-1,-,CASSQGPGGRNEQYF,TGCGCCAGCAGCCAAGGACCAGGGGGGAGGAACGAGCAGTACTTC
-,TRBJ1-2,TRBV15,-,CATSRDYRDGYTF,TGTGCCACCAGCAGAGATTATCGGGATGGCTACACCTTC
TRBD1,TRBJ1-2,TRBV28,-,CASTRTGGAYGYTF,TGTGCCAGCACCCGGACAGGGGGCGCCTATGGCTACACCTTC
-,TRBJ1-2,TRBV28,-,CASSLGRSYGYTF,TGTGCCAGCAGCTTAGGTCGGAGCTATGGCTACACCTTC
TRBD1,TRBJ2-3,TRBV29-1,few,CSVEEVSGTGEADTQYF,TGCAGCGTTGAAGAGGTTTCGGGGACAGGGGAAGCAGATACGCAGTATTTT
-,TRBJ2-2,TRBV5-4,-,CASSLGAGVNTGELFF,TGTGCCAGCAGCTTGGGGGCAGGGGTTAACACCGGGGAGCTGTTTTTT
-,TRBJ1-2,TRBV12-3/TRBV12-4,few,CASSSPGSGYTF,TGTGCCAGCAGTTCACCGGGTAGTGGCTACACCTTC
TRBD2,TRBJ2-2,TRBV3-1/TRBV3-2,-,CASSPGGTGELFF,TGTGCCAGCAGCCCCGGGGGGACCGGGGAGCTGTTTTTT
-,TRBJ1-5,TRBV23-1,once,CASSLPGGCQPQHF,TGCGCCAGCAGTCTCCCCGGGGGGTGTCAGCCCCAGCATTTT